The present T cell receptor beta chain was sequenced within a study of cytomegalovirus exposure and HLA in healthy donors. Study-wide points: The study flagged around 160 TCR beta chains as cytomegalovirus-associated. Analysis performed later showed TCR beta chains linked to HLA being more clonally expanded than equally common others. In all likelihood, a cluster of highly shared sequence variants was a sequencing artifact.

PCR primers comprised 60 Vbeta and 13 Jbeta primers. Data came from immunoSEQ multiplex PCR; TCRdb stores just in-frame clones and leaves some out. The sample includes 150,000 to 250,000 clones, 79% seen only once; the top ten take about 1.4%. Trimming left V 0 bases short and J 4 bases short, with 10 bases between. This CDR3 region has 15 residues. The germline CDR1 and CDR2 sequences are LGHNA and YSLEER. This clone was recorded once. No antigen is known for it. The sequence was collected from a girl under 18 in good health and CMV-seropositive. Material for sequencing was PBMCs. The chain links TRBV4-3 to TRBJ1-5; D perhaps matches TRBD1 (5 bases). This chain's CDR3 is CASSQDGQGNQPQHF. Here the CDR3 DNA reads TGCGCCAGCAGCCAAGACGGGCAGGGTAATCAGCCCCAGCATTTT.